The present entry profiles one T cell receptor (beta chain) with its context. No antigen is known for it. This sample is drawn from a study of shared clonotypes between healthy human individuals. Libraries were prepared by immunoSEQ multiplex PCR; TCRdb keeps only in-frame clonotypes and omits some of them. The table has hundreds of thousands of clones, around 95% seen once; the top ten hold about 0.11%. Germline assignment: CDR1 SGHNT and CDR2 YYREEE (reference sequence). The CDR3 has 17 amino acids. V was clipped by 2 bases and J by 4 bases, with 18 bases between them. Whole-study results and caveats: Clonotype sharing among donors was expected to depend on sequencing depth.

Naive CD8 cells lacked CD45RO and underwent positive selection for CCR7, leaving out terminally differentiated effector memory CD45RA+ cells. The TCR was taken from a young woman in good health. This chain uses TRBV5-4 with TRBJ2-2; no definite D call. The specimen was naive CD8+ T cells sorted from blood. This chain's CDR3 is CASSFAPTRIFTGELFF. CDR3 coding DNA: TGTGCCAGCAGCTTCGCCCCGACCAGGATCTTCACCGGGGAGCTGTTTTTT.